The next 5 T cell receptor beta chains were all read from a single sample in a study of cytomegalovirus exposure and HLA in healthy donors. The PCR ran on 60 Vbeta and 13 Jbeta primers. Assay: immunoSEQ multiplex PCR; the TCRdb copy retains only in-frame clones and omits some. The profile shows some 100,000 clones, 74% of them singletons. The material sequenced was PBMCs. All receptors derive from a woman aged 50 to 65 in good health and CMV-seropositive.

This clone has a single count. The chain has TRBV6-6 and TRBJ1-1, with 10 bases aligning to TRBD1. The ends lost 6 bases at V and 3 bases at J; junction bases unmatched: 4. Germline V gene sequence: CDR1 MNHNY, CDR2 SVGAGI (reference sequence). The CDR3 consists of 14 residues. The CDR3 region has the DNA TGTGCCAGCAGACCCGGGACAGGGGACACTGAAGCTTTCTTT. As protein: CASRPGTGDTEAFF.

The chain employs TRBV5-6 and TRBJ2-3; D remains unclear. Germline V gene sequence: CDR1 SGHDT, CDR2 YYEEEE. V shed 0 bases and J shed 3 bases, with 14 bases lying between them. The CDR3 extends over 16 amino acids. As DNA, the CDR3 is TGTGCCAGCAGCTTGGATACTGAAAGAGGTACAGATACGCAGTATTTT. As protein: CASSLDTERGTDTQYF.

Comments on this clone: The sample contains more than one DNA sequence encoding this CDR3. This sequence joins TRBV9 and TRBJ1-3, with unresolved D. The CDR3 sequence is 13 residues long. Germline values: CDR1 SGDLS, CDR2 YYNGEE. Trimming took 5 bases from V and 3 from J, leaving 9 bases between them. The CDR3 sequence: CASSRGDGNTIYF. The CDR3 bases are TGTGCCAGCAGTCGGGGAGATGGAAACACCATATATTTT.

This clone was counted between two and nine times. This chain connects TRBV27 to TRBJ1-1; TRBD1 matches at 8 bases. This CDR3 is 14 amino acids long. CDR1 and CDR2 (germline): MNHEY, SMNVEV (reference sequence). Trimming removed 3 bases from V and 6 bases from J; junction bases left unmatched: 6. The CDR3, as DNA: TGTGCCAGCAGTTTCGGGCAGGGGGCTTCTGAAGCTTTCTTT. Encoded protein: CASSFGQGASEAFF.

The J gene is TRBJ1-5, the V gene TRBV28; D may be TRBD1 (5 bases). CDR3 length: 13 residues. Germline V gene sequence: CDR1 MDHEN, CDR2 SYDVKM. Trimming removed 4 bases from V and 2 bases from J, with 6 bases in between. The CDR3 DNA reads TGTGCCAGCAGTTGGGGGGGCAATCAGCCCCAGCATTTT. Residues: CASSWGGNQPQHF.